The clone carrying this TCR beta chain was counted only a few times. Its antigen is not identified. The data stem from a study of response to subunit inactivated influenza vaccine. Via MiXCR, TCRdb re-called the RT-PCR reads, giving one row per CDR3 protein. The sample contains around 300,000 distinct CDR3 sequences, about 20% of which appear only once. Germline V gene sequence: CDR1 LGHNA, CDR2 YNFKEQ. The ends were cut back, 1 base at V and 6 bases at J, with 9 bases in the middle. This CDR3 spans 14 amino acids. Study results and caveats: That few new T cells are recruited by each seasonal influenza vaccination was the authors' suggestion.

Sequences were derived from PBMCs from blood, sampled less than 22 months after vaccination. The V gene is TRBV4-2, the J gene TRBJ2-2; D unclear. This sequence originates from a man aged 45 to 75 who received an inactivated influenza vaccine. In DNA form, the CDR3 reads TGTGCCAGCAGCCAAGTCGGCCCCCCCGGGGAGCTGTTTTTT. Protein: CASSQVGPPGELFF.